This is a list of T cell receptor beta chains from one sample in a study of Graves' ophthalmopathy and Graves' hyperthyroidism. TCRdb re-called the multiplex PCR reads through MiXCR, storing one row per CDR3 protein. This sample has some 350,000 distinct CDR3 sequences, with approximately 17% found just once. The sample taken for sequencing was peripheral blood. The receptors derive from an adult woman with stable Graves' hyperthyroidism. CDR3s include the opening cysteine and the closing phenylalanine or tryptophan. Fields, in order: D gene, V gene, J gene, clone size, CDR3 DNA, CDR3 protein. A D gene is named only where the DNA matches it firmly. Clone size, where shown, is once, few, many, or a class for clones that have expanded.

D gene: TRBD1; V gene: TRBV5-1; J gene: TRBJ1-1; clone size: few; CDR3 DNA: TGCGCCAGCAGCTTGTTCCAACAGGGGGCGAGAGGAAAGAGGATTAGGTCTGAAGCTTTCTTT; CDR3 protein: CASSLFQQGARGKRIRSEAFF
D gene: .; V gene: TRBV5-1; J gene: TRBJ1-1; clone size: .; CDR3 DNA: TGCGCCAGCAGCTTGGACGGAGACATGAACACTGAAGCTTTCTTT; CDR3 protein: CASSLDGDMNTEAFF
D gene: .; V gene: TRBV6-5; J gene: TRBJ2-5; clone size: many; CDR3 DNA: TGTGCCAGCAGCCAGGGCCAAGAGACCCAGTACTTC; CDR3 protein: CASSQGQETQYF
D gene: .; V gene: TRBV27; J gene: TRBJ2-2; clone size: many; CDR3 DNA: TGTGCCAGCAGCTCGGGACGGATGATTAACACCGGGGAGCTGTTTTTT; CDR3 protein: CASSSGRMINTGELFF
D gene: .; V gene: TRBV27; J gene: TRBJ2-7; clone size: many; CDR3 DNA: TGTGCCAGCAGTTTCTCGAAAGGGATAGACTACGAGCAGTACTTC; CDR3 protein: CASSFSKGIDYEQYF
D gene: TRBD1; V gene: TRBV6-1; J gene: TRBJ2-7; clone size: .; CDR3 DNA: TGTGGATCGGTAGGGACAGGTTCCTACGAGCAGTACTTC; CDR3 protein: CGSVGTGSYEQYF
D gene: TRBD1; V gene: TRBV13; J gene: TRBJ2-4; clone size: many; CDR3 DNA: TGTGCCAGCAGCCTGACCGGGACAGCCAAAAACATTAAGTACTTC; CDR3 protein: CASSLTGTAKNIKYF
D gene: TRBD1; V gene: TRBV29-1; J gene: TRBJ1-1; clone size: many; CDR3 DNA: TGCAGCGTTGAAGGGACTATAGGACAGGGGGACACTGAAGCTTTCTTT; CDR3 protein: CSVEGTIGQGDTEAFF
D gene: .; V gene: TRBV20-1; J gene: TRBJ2-2; clone size: many; CDR3 DNA: TGCAGTGCTAGCCCCCCGGACAGTGCGAACACCGGGGAGCTGTTTTTT; CDR3 protein: CSASPPDSANTGELFF
D gene: .; V gene: TRBV5-1; J gene: TRBJ1-1; clone size: .; CDR3 DNA: TGCGCCAGCAGCTTGCAGTTGGTAAACACTGAAGCTTTCTTT; CDR3 protein: CASSLQLVNTEAFF
D gene: .; V gene: TRBV5-1; J gene: TRBJ1-1; clone size: many; CDR3 DNA: TGCGCCAGCAGCTTGGCCGCGGGGAGCACGAACACTGAAGCTTTCTTT; CDR3 protein: CASSLAAGSTNTEAFF
D gene: TRBD2; V gene: TRBV6-4; J gene: TRBJ2-7; clone size: .; CDR3 DNA: TGTGCCAGCAGTCCCCCCCCGGGACAAAGGACTAGCGGGAGGGCCTCTTCCGAGCAGTACTTC; CDR3 protein: CASSPPPGQRTSGRASSEQYF
D gene: TRBD2; V gene: TRBV28; J gene: TRBJ2-5; clone size: many; CDR3 DNA: TGTGCCAGCAGCACGCCAGGGGCGGCAGCGGGAGTAGGGAAGACCCAGTACTTC; CDR3 protein: CASSTPGAAAGVGKTQYF
D gene: TRBD1; V gene: TRBV19; J gene: TRBJ2-7; clone size: many; CDR3 DNA: TGTGCCAGTAGTATAGGGCCAGGGGGCTCCTACGAGCAGTACTTC; CDR3 protein: CASSIGPGGSYEQYF
D gene: TRBD2; V gene: TRBV5-1; J gene: TRBJ2-5; clone size: many; CDR3 DNA: TGCGCCAGCAGAAGTAGCGGGAGTGAGACCCAGTACTTC; CDR3 protein: CASRSSGSETQYF
D gene: TRBD1; V gene: TRBV25-1; J gene: TRBJ1-2; clone size: many; CDR3 DNA: TGTGCCAGCAGTGAATATAGGACAGGAGGCGGCTACACCTTC; CDR3 protein: CASSEYRTGGGYTF
D gene: TRBD1; V gene: TRBV4-1; J gene: TRBJ1-1; clone size: many; CDR3 DNA: TGCGCCAGCAGCCAAAAACAGGGGGGCACTGAAGCTTTCTTT; CDR3 protein: CASSQKQGGTEAFF
D gene: .; V gene: TRBV7-8; J gene: TRBJ1-1; clone size: .; CDR3 DNA: TGTGCCAGCAGCCAATTCGGGAACACTGAAGCTTTCTTT; CDR3 protein: CASSQFGNTEAFF
D gene: TRBD1; V gene: TRBV6-1; J gene: TRBJ2-7; clone size: many; CDR3 DNA: TGTGCCAGCAGTGAACTAGGACAGGCCTACGAGCAGTACTTC; CDR3 protein: CASSELGQAYEQYF
D gene: .; V gene: TRBV29-1; J gene: TRBJ1-1; clone size: .; CDR3 DNA: TGCAGCGTTGAAGTCAAAGGCCGGAACACTGAAGCTTTCTTT; CDR3 protein: CSVEVKGRNTEAFF
D gene: .; V gene: TRBV28; J gene: TRBJ1-1; clone size: many; CDR3 DNA: TGTGCCAGCAGTTTGGTCAGGAGGGGCACTGAAGCTTTCTTT; CDR3 protein: CASSLVRRGTEAFF
D gene: TRBD2; V gene: TRBV11-2; J gene: TRBJ2-7; clone size: .; CDR3 DNA: TGTGCCAGCACCTCAAACCGGGGAGCGGGGTACGAGCAGTACTTC; CDR3 protein: CASTSNRGAGYEQYF
D gene: TRBD2; V gene: TRBV6-1; J gene: TRBJ2-7; clone size: many; CDR3 DNA: TGTGCCAGCGGCAGGTCGGCTAGCGGGAGGAGCGAGCAGTACTTC; CDR3 protein: CASGRSASGRSEQYF
D gene: TRBD1; V gene: TRBV12-3/TRBV12-4; J gene: TRBJ2-4; clone size: many; CDR3 DNA: TGTGCCAGCAGGTTTGCAGGGGGCAAAAACATTAAGTACTTC; CDR3 protein: CASRFAGGKNIKYF